This T cell receptor (beta chain) was sequenced in a study of blood T cell repertoires in COVID-19 (TCRdb year 2020). Concerning the study at large: The collaborator samples originated in the United States, Italy and Spain and spanned the acute and convalescent phases of COVID-19. Nearly every sample came with metadata listing a de-identified subject ID, COVID-19 status, age in years and sex. The prospective study material was composed of cDNA or gDNA derived from T cells, B-cell-depleted T cells, or PBMCs. Subjects who had been exposed to COVID-19, were actively infected with it, or had recovered from it provided the deeply sampled blood TCRbeta repertoires that made up the dataset. Where HLA class I and class II types were available, the types were taken from metadata supplied by the sample provider, not from assay-based typing. The samples were drawn from two sources: the first 160 participants of the ongoing ImmuneRACE study, and some 1,300 subjects contributed by 6 global collaborators. A freely available public database, intended as a resource for researchers studying the immune response to SARS-CoV-2, is where the repertoires were released.

Via the germline V gene, CDR1 is SGHDT and CDR2 YYEEEE. V is pruned by 4 bases and J by 5 bases, leaving 3 bases of the junction without a gene match. The CDR3 holds 13 amino acids from the cysteine to the phenylalanine. This entry keeps only the CDR3 DNA: 39 bases, framed from base 1. Enrolling through a virtual design, the prospective study's participants ranged in age from about 18 to 89 years and lived across around 25 United States geographic areas. In the prospective study, participants were assigned to cohorts based on the clinical history participants reported in a screening survey and a study questionnaire. Recovered participants in ImmuneRACE Cohort 3 were defined as having two consecutive negative NP/OP PCR tests, clearance from a healthcare professional, or resolution of symptoms. Mobile phlebotomists in the prospective study collected whole blood, serum and a nasopharyngeal or oropharyngeal swab from every participant. Additional blood draws and questionnaires over an approximately two-month period could optionally be provided by prospective study participants. Before DNA extraction, blood samples from the prospective study were shipped at room temperature or frozen.

TCRbeta CDR3 regions were amplified from genomic DNA using the immunoSEQ Assay, a bias-controlled multiplex PCR. The authors' analysis ran thus. Nucleated cell counts per sample were estimated from amplification of reference gene primers within the assay. To quantify the absolute abundance of each unique TCRbeta CDR3 rearrangement, sequence reads were collapsed and filtered. For each sample, productive Simpson clonality was calculated by taking the square root of Simpson's diversity index across productive rearrangements. In its TCRdb copy, this immuneACCESS table keeps in-frame sequences only and misses some clones. Where compared with another copy, unresolved V genes explain less than half of these, and the others have no known cause. V and J calls plus clone size are reproduced from that table; the DNA served to infer D and trimming. This sample is represented by nearly 250,000 clones; more than 70% of them were singletons. Clones ranked in the top ten supply around 2% of the sample.

A word on this clone: The specificity of this receptor is unknown. No quality values exist for individual bases; no much larger clone is one base distant.

Summary of the overall study and its limitations: How much clinical and demographic metadata was included differed by source and by participant, and the metadata was provided uncurated.

The sequence was obtained from a woman in her forties or fifties who had recovered from COVID-19. The source material was PBMCs or T cells enriched from blood (not recorded which). The sequence is built from TRBV5-6 and TRBJ2-7, with 10 bases matching TRBD1. The CDR3 loop reads CASSPTGGHEQYF. In nucleotide form, the sequence is TGTGCCAGCAGCCCGACAGGGGGCCACGAGCAGTACTTC.